This T cell receptor beta chain stems from a study of T cells after somatic rescue of genetic block. The CDR3 runs to 15 residues. CDR1 and CDR2 (germline): SGHTA, FQGNSA. Trimming pared 5 bases from V and 3 bases from J, leaving 13 bases between. Sequenced by immunoSEQ multiplex PCR; TCRdb stores in-frame clones only, minus some. The table shows approximately 58,000 clones, with approximately 96% occurring only once. This TCR was recovered from a child under two years old. This chain connects TRBV7-2 to TRBJ1-4; D is unresolved. Sequencing was done on a sample of peripheral blood mononuclear cells (PBMCs). CDR3 residues: CASSLRRGANEKLFF. In DNA form, the CDR3 reads TGTGCCAGCAGCCTGCGGAGAGGTGCTAATGAAAAACTGTTTTTT.